These 5 T cell receptor beta chains were sequenced from one sample in a study of blood T cell repertoires in COVID-19. Profiling relied on immunoSEQ multiplex PCR, and the TCRdb table lists in-frame clones only, not all of them. Among some 97,000 clones listed, over 75% were seen once. Sequenced sample: peripheral blood. These receptors were taken from a woman aged 55-70 years with acute or convalescent COVID-19.

This clone came up once. V and J are TRBV20-1 and TRBJ1-1; 9 bases are shared with TRBD1. Per germline, CDR1 DFQATT and CDR2 SNEGSKA (reference sequence). The CDR3 is 14 residues long. With 3 bases clipped from V and 5 bases from J, the junction kept 7 bases outside the gene matches. Here the CDR3 reads CSASLQGATTEAFF. The CDR3 DNA reads as TGCAGTGCTAGTCTACAGGGGGCCACGACTGAAGCTTTCTTT.

The genes are TRBV10-2 and TRBJ1-4; 7 bases line up with TRBD1. CDR3 length: 14 amino acids. Trimming at V came to 7 bases and at J to 5 bases, leaving 7 bases not matched to a gene. Germline CDR1 reads WSHSY; CDR2 reads SAAADI. Here the CDR3 DNA reads TGCGCCAGCAAACGGGACAGAGTAAATGAAAAACTGTTTTTT. Its protein product is CASKRDRVNEKLFF.

This clone was counted only a few times. The chain links TRBV7-9 to TRBJ2-5; 7 bases agree with TRBD2. This CDR3 is 12 amino acids long. Germline values: CDR1 SEHNR, CDR2 FQNEAQ (reference sequence). The V gene end was trimmed by 7 bases and the J gene end by 4 bases; junction bases not matched to a gene: 3. CDR3 nucleotide sequence: TGTGCCAGCACTGAGCGGGGAGAGACCCAGTACTTC. Residues: CASTERGETQYF. Full variable domain (rest looked up from reference TRBV7-9 and TRBJ2-5): DTGVSQNPRHKITKRGQNVTFRCDPISEHNRLYWYRQTLGQGPEFLTYFQNEAQLEKSRLLSDRFSAERPKGSFSTLEIQRTEQGDSAMYLCASTERGETQYFGPGTRLLVL.

This clone was counted once. V usage is TRBV6-2 or TRBV6-3 and J usage is TRBJ1-1, with a possible D match to TRBD1 (5 bases). Trimming cost V 8 bases and J 5 bases, with 9 bases left between them. Germline V lookup: CDR1 MNHEY, CDR2 SVGEGT. The CDR3 consists of 11 residues. CDR3 region: CASRRQTEAFF. CDR3 nucleotides: TGTGCCAGCCGCCGACAGACTGAAGCTTTCTTT.

The rearrangement uses TRBV5-1 and TRBJ1-2; tentatively, D is TRBD1 (6 bases). Germline values: CDR1 SGHRS, CDR2 YFSETQ. The CDR3 covers 14 residues. Trimming shortened V by 4 bases and J by 6 bases, and 16 bases separated the two germline ends. The CDR3 sequence is CASSPGGGANGYTF. CDR3 sequence (DNA): TGCGCCAGCAGCCCCGGAGGGGGGGCGAATGGCTACACCTTC.